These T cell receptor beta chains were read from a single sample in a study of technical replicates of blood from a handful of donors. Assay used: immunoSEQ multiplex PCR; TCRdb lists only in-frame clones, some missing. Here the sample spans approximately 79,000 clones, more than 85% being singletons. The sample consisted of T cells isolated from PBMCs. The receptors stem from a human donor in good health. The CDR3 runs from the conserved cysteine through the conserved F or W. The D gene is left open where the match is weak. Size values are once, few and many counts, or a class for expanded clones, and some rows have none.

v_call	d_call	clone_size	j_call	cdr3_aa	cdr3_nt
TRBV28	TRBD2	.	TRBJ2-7	CASSFGILAVPSYEQYF	TGTGCCAGCAGTTTCGGGATACTAGCGGTTCCCTCCTACGAGCAGTACTTC
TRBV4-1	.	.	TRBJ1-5	CASSQVDISNQPQHF	TGCGCCAGCAGCCAAGTGGACATTAGCAATCAGCCCCAGCATTTT
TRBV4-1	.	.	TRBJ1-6	CASSTTGNDNSPLHF	TGCGCCAGCAGCACTACAGGGAATGACAATTCACCCCTCCACTTT
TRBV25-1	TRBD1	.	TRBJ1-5	CASSQTGTQPQHF	TGTGCCAGCAGCCAGACAGGGACTCAGCCCCAGCATTTT
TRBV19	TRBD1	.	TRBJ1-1	CASSSHRGTEAFF	TGTGCCAGTAGTTCTCACAGGGGCACTGAAGCTTTCTTT
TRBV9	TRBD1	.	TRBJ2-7	CASSRTGGSYEQYF	TGTGCCAGCTCACGGACAGGGGGCTCCTACGAGCAGTACTTC
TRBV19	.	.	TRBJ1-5	CASSPGTQGQPQHF	TGTGCCAGTAGCCCTGGGACACAGGGTCAGCCCCAGCATTTT
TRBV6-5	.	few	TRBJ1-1	CASSYWGQGTFF	.
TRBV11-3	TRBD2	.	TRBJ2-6	CASSALAGMGSGANVLTF	TGTGCCAGCAGCGCCCTAGCGGGGATGGGATCTGGGGCCAACGTCCTGACTTTC
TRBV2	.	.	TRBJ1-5	CASTQENLSNQPQHF	TGTGCCTCCACCCAGGAAAATCTGAGCAATCAGCCCCAGCATTTT
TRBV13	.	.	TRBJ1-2	CASSRQRTMVGGYTF	TGTGCCAGCAGCCGACAGCGTACTATGGTTGGTGGCTACACCTTC
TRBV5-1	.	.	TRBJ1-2	CASSFLQTANYGYTF	TGCGCCAGCAGCTTCCTCCAGACAGCTAACTATGGCTACACCTTC
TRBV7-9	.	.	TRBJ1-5	CASSLEGRVRPQHF	TGTGCCAGCAGCTTAGAGGGGCGAGTTAGGCCCCAGCATTTT
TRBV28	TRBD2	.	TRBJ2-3	CASSLNLAGGPTDTQYF	TGTGCCAGCAGTTTAAATCTAGCGGGGGGCCCCACAGATACGCAGTATTTT
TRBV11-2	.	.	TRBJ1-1	CASSFARLEGVNTEAFF	TGTGCCAGCAGCTTTGCCAGACTTGAGGGGGTGAACACTGAAGCTTTCTTT
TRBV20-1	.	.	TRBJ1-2	CSARYSLGYTF	TGCAGTGCTAGGTATAGTCTGGGCTACACCTTC
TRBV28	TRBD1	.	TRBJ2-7	CASRIGTGGSYEQYF	TGTGCCAGCAGAATTGGGACAGGTGGTTCCTACGAGCAGTACTTC
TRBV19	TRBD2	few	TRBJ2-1	CASSGLAGGDNEQFF	TGTGCCAGTAGTGGACTAGCGGGAGGTGACAATGAGCAGTTCTTC
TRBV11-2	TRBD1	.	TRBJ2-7	CASSLEGWGQDSYEQYF	TGTGCCAGCAGCTTAGAGGGGTGGGGACAGGACTCCTACGAGCAGTACTTC
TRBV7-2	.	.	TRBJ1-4	CASSLVGRNEKLFF	TGTGCCAGCAGCTTAGTAGGGAGGAATGAAAAACTGTTTTTT
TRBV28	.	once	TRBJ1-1	CASSPHEVAVNTEAFF	TGTGCCAGCAGCCCCCACGAGGTGGCTGTGAACACTGAAGCTTTCTTT
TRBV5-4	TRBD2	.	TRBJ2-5	CASSLETGTTQETQYF	TGTGCCAGCAGCTTGGAAACCGGGACTACACAAGAGACCCAGTACTTC
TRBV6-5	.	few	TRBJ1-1	CASSYSGGTEAFF	TGTGCCAGCAGTTACTCGGGGGGCACTGAAGCTTTCTTT
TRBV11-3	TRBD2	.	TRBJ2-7	CASSLDPRQGTSGDSYEQYF	TGTGCCAGCAGCTTAGATCCGAGACAGGGGACTAGCGGGGATTCCTACGAGCAGTACTTC
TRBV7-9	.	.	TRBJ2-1	CASSLGGAGAEEQFF	TGTGCCAGCAGCTTAGGGGGCGCGGGGGCGGAGGAGCAGTTCTTC
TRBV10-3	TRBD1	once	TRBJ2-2	CAISPIRQGVTGELFF	TGTGCCATCAGTCCAATCCGACAGGGAGTCACCGGGGAGCTGTTTTTT
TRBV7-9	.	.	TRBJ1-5	CASSLADQPQHF	TGTGCCAGCAGCTTAGCCGATCAGCCCCAGCATTTT
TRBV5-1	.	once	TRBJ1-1	CASSLEANTEAFF	TGCGCCAGCAGCTTGGAAGCGAACACTGAAGCTTTCTTT
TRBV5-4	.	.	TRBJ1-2	CASSPLMAGTANYGYTF	TGTGCCAGCAGCCCGCTGATGGCGGGGACGGCGAACTATGGCTACACCTTC
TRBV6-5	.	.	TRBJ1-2	CASSYSLANYGYTF	TGTGCCAGCAGTTACTCCCTCGCTAACTATGGCTACACCTTC
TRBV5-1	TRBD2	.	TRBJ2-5	CASSGTSGRPYRTEETQYF	TGCGCCAGCAGTGGTACTAGCGGGAGGCCTTATCGTACCGAAGAGACCCAGTACTTC
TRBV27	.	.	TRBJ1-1	CASSGDMNTEAFF	TGTGCCAGCAGCGGTGATATGAACACTGAAGCTTTCTTT
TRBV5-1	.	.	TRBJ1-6	CASSLQFDNSPLHF	TGCGCCAGCAGCTTACAGTTTGATAATTCACCCCTCCACTTT
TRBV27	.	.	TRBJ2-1	CASSFRDTYNEQFF	TGTGCCAGCAGTTTTCGGGATACCTACAATGAGCAGTTCTTC
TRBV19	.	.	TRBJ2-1	CASNRRVTHYNEQFF	TGTGCCAGTAACCGCAGGGTAACCCATTACAATGAGCAGTTCTTC
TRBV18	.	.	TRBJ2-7	CASSPPGQGITYEQYF	TGTGCCAGCTCACCACCGGGTCAGGGGATCACCTACGAGCAGTACTTC
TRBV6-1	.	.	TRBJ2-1	CASSEGDTEQFF	TGTGCCAGCAGTGAAGGGGACACAGAGCAGTTCTTC
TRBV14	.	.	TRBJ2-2	CASSQQASGELFF	TGTGCCAGCAGCCAACAGGCAAGTGGAGAGCTGTTTTTT
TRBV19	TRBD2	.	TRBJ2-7	CASSMAALAGRYEQYF	TGTGCCAGTAGTATGGCGGCATTAGCGGGAAGGTACGAGCAGTACTTC
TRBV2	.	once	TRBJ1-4	CASSRESNEKLFF	TGTGCCAGCAGCAGGGAATCTAATGAAAAACTGTTTTTT
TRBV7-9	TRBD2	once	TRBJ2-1	CASSLGTSILLDEQFF	TGTGCCAGCAGCTTAGGGACTAGCATTTTATTGGATGAGCAGTTCTTC
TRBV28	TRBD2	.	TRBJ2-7	CASSRTRTPDYEQYF	TGTGCCAGCAGTAGGACTAGGACCCCCGACTACGAGCAGTACTTC
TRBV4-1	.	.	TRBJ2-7	CASSQDVYPPKYEQYF	TGCGCCAGCAGCCAAGATGTCTATCCCCCAAAATACGAGCAGTACTTC
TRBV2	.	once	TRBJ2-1	CASSPWADEQFF	TGTGCCAGCAGTCCGTGGGCCGATGAGCAGTTCTTC
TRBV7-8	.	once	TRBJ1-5	CASSSSNREGQPQHF	TGTGCCAGCAGCTCGTCTAACAGGGAGGGTCAGCCCCAGCATTTT
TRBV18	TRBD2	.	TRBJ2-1	CASSPNAGLAGGLGEYNEQFF	TGTGCCAGCTCACCCAACGCTGGACTAGCGGGAGGCCTTGGGGAGTACAATGAGCAGTTCTTC
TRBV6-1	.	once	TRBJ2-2	CASSEVAENTGELFF	TGTGCCAGCAGTGAAGTTGCGGAAAACACCGGGGAGCTGTTTTTT
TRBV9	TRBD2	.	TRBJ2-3	CASSVGGGREDTQYF	TGTGCCAGCAGCGTAGGCGGGGGTCGAGAAGATACGCAGTATTTT
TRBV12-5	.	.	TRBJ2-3	CASGAGTPSTDTQYF	TGTGCTAGTGGGGCCGGGACTCCGAGCACAGATACGCAGTATTTT
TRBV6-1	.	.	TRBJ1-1	CASKDFRTSNRAFF	TGTGCCAGCAAAGATTTTAGGACATCCAACCGAGCTTTCTTT
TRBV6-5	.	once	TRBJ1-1	CASTSPNTEAFF	TGTGCCAGCACCTCTCCGAACACTGAAGCTTTCTTT
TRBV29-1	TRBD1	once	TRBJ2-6	CSVLDRGPISGANVLTF	TGCAGCGTATTAGACAGGGGGCCAATCTCTGGGGCCAACGTCCTGACTTTC
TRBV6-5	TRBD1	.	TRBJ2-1	CASSLRDRFNEQFF	TGTGCCAGCAGTCTCCGGGACAGGTTCAATGAGCAGTTCTTC
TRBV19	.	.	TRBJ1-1	CASSMGGGSSAFF	TGTGCCAGTAGTATGGGCGGGGGATCAAGCGCTTTCTTT